This T cell receptor beta chain was recorded in a study of radiotherapy plus CTLA-4 blockade in lung cancer. The overall study: Disease control reached 30% to 35%, with objective responses in around 19%.

Study observations and caveats: TCR clones originating in tumors grew in number in blood after radiotherapy plus ipilimumab. How blood T cell clones changed early, along with interferon-beta, reportedly forecast response best.

TCRdb's table, derived via immunoSEQ multiplex PCR, lists solely in-frame clones and lacks some. The sample includes around 82,000 clones, about 88% of them seen just once. Patients in the study, people with chemo-refractory metastatic non-small-cell lung cancer, received focal radiation plus ipilimumab CTLA-4 blockade. Germline V CDR1 and CDR2: ENHRY, SYGVKD. The V end was cut by 8 bases, the J end by 1 base, with 15 bases between. This CDR3 is built from 14 residues. As for this clone: Antigen: not known.

The receptor was derived from a human donor with non-small cell lung cancer that progressed on radiotherapy plus ipilimumab. The chain has TRBV10-3 and TRBJ2-7; TRBD1 might be the D (7 bases). Sequenced here: peripheral blood, sampled from a patient treated with radiotherapy plus ipilimumab. In nucleotides, the CDR3 is TGTGCCATCCGGCGCGGGACAGCGTCCTACGAGCAGTACTTC. It translates to CAIRRGTASYEQYF.